This T cell receptor (beta chain) was obtained from a study of T cells in Graves' hyperthyroidism and ophthalmopathy. Study-wide context: Once the initial diagnosis was made, peripheral blood was obtained before any treatment.

RNA transcripts yielded amplified TCR beta CDR3 regions. TCR CDR3 regions were first amplified by RT-PCR with HTBI primers. MiXCR was run by TCRdb on the multiplex PCR reads, yielding one entry per CDR3 protein. The repertoire holds 200,000 to 250,000 distinct CDR3 sequences, about a sixth seen once, with around 28% in the top ten. The table lists this clonotype with many counts. Uncontrolled infection, other autoimmune disease, pregnancy or lactation excluded patients. Diagnosing involved the use of clinical symptoms, serum thyroxine and TRAb, thyroid ultrasound and orbital computed tomography. The authors obtained PBMCs from roughly 10 ml of fresh peripheral blood. The clonotype comes from a woman aged 18 to 35 with Graves' ophthalmopathy. Sequenced sample: blood.

This chain's CDR3 is CAISESRGQPSEAFF. DNA for the CDR3: TGTGCCATCAGTGAGTCGAGGGGACAGCCTTCTGAAGCTTTCTTT. This sequence joins TRBV10-3 and TRBJ1-1; 7 bases map to TRBD1. Germline V gene lookup returns CDR1 ENHRY and CDR2 SYGVKD. V dropped 0 bases and J dropped 6; count of bases not matched to a gene: 7. CDR3 length equals 15 residues.